Presented here are 13 T cell receptor beta chains from one specimen sequenced in a study of T cell changes during pregnancy in multiple sclerosis. TCRdb's table, derived via immunoSEQ multiplex PCR, lists solely in-frame clones and lacks some. The sample contains about 60,000 clones, 75% to 95% of which appear only once. The sequenced sample was peripheral blood, obtained before pregnancy. These receptors were collected from a female donor with multiple sclerosis, enrolled in a pregnancy study.

The sample holds one count of this clone. This rearrangement joins TRBV5-6 to TRBJ1-2; D possibly corresponds to TRBD1 (6 bases). Germline V CDR1 and CDR2: SGHDT, YYEEEE. The CDR3 consists of 14 residues. V shed 5 bases and J shed 8 bases, with 19 bases lying between them. The CDR3 is CASSSGHLSLGYTF. The CDR3 DNA follows: TGTGCCAGCAGTTCGGGACACCTGTCCTTAGGCTACACCTTC.

V usage is TRBV28 and J usage is TRBJ1-1; 9 bases fit TRBD1. With V trimmed by 5 bases and J by 4 bases, 8 bases remained unmatched. The germline V gene encodes CDR1 MDHEN and CDR2 SYDVKM. The CDR3 runs 15 residues. DNA of the CDR3: TGTGCCAGCAGTGAGGGGACAGGGACGGGCACTGAAGCTTTCTTT. It yields the protein CASSEGTGTGTEAFF.

Turning to this clone: Within the sample, other DNA sequences also encode this same CDR3. The rearrangement joins TRBV7-2 to TRBJ2-7, with 8 bases matching TRBD2. With V trimmed by 3 bases and J by 0 bases, 1 base remained unmatched. This CDR3 comprises 14 residues. Germline CDR1 SGHTA, CDR2 FQGNSA. The CDR3 DNA sequence: TGTGCCAGCAGCTTGAGCGGGGGCTCCTACGAGCAGTACTTC. Encoded protein: CASSLSGGSYEQYF.

The chain uses TRBV29-1 and TRBJ1-2, with TRBD1 matching over 7 bases. CDR3 size: 16 residues. The V gene end was trimmed by 4 bases and the J gene end by 8 bases; junction bases not matched to a gene: 19. Germline loops: CDR1 SQVTM, CDR2 ANQGSEA. CDR3 DNA sequence: TGCAGCGTTGTCTCGGTTGTAGCCAGGGGGGAGCGAGGCTACACCTTC. This translates into CSVVSVVARGERGYTF.

The CDR3 spells CASSYPGQNYGYTF. DNA of the CDR3: TGTGCCAGCAGTTACCCGGGACAGAACTATGGCTACACCTTC. The V call is TRBV6-6, the J call TRBJ1-2; 7 nucleotides line up with TRBD1. Germline CDR1 is MNHNY and CDR2 is SVGAGI (reference sequence). The CDR3 sequence is 14 residues long. V shed 2 bases, J shed 2 bases, and the junction held 2 bases outside the gene matches.

The chain employs TRBV18 and TRBJ1-2; 9 bases match TRBD1. The CDR3 runs to 13 residues. The germline gives CDR1 KGHSH, CDR2 LQKENI. V shed 4 bases and J 3 bases; nucleotides not matched to a gene: 0. The CDR3 sequence: CASSRQGDYGYTF. The CDR3, as DNA: TGTGCCAGCTCACGACAGGGGGACTATGGCTACACCTTC. Filled out from reference TRBV18 and TRBJ1-2, the complete variable domain reads NAGVMQNPRHLVRRRGQEARLRCSPMKGHSHVYWYRQLPEEGLKFMVYLQKENIIDESGMPKERFSAEFPKEGPSILRIQQVVRGDSAAYFCASSRQGDYGYTFGSGTRLTVV.

The gene calls are TRBV7-3 and TRBJ1-1; 10 positions agree with TRBD1. V lost 5 bases to trimming and J lost 5 bases; unmatched junction nucleotides: 8. The CDR3 extends over 15 amino acids. Germline values: CDR1 SGHTA, CDR2 FQGTGA. CDR3 DNA: TGTGCCAGCAGCCTCCTGGGACAGGGGTGGACTGAAGCTTTCTTT. Encoded protein: CASSLLGQGWTEAFF.

This clone is a singleton in its sample. The chain links TRBV7-2 to TRBJ2-7, with D tentatively TRBD1 (5 bases). The germline V gene encodes CDR1 SGHTA and CDR2 FQGNSA. This CDR3 contains 13 residues. Trimming shortened V by 6 bases and J by 2 bases, and 11 bases separated the two germline ends. CDR3 loop: CASSPTVPYEQYF. CDR3 coding DNA: TGTGCCAGCAGTCCGACAGTGCCCTACGAGCAGTACTTC.

The chain recombines TRBV7-2 with TRBJ2-1, with 7 bases that match TRBD1. The CDR3 sequence is 16 residues long. Germline lookup yields CDR1 SGHTA and CDR2 FQGNSA. Losses at the gene ends were 1 base for V and 0 bases for J; bases not matched to a gene: 3. CDR3 in amino acids: CASSLGGGGSYNEQFF. The CDR3 DNA sequence: TGTGCCAGCAGCTTAGGAGGGGGCGGCTCCTACAATGAGCAGTTCTTC. The whole variable domain, remainder taken from reference TRBV7-2 and TRBJ2-1, is GAGVSQSPSNKVTEKGKDVELRCDPISGHTALYWYRQSLGQGLEFLIYFQGNSAPDKSGLPSDRFSAERTGGSVSTLTIQRTQQEDSAVYLCASSLGGGGSYNEQFFGPGTRLTVL.

CDR3 sequence: CASRWGGREGQPQHF. For the CDR3, the DNA is TGTGCCAGTAGGTGGGGGGGGCGCGAGGGTCAGCCCCAGCATTTT. The gene calls are TRBV19 and TRBJ1-5; D is possibly TRBD1 (6 bases). The CDR3 totals 15 residues. With 6 bases removed from V and 6 bases from J, the gap between germline ends came to 18 bases. Germline V gene data show CDR1 as LNHDA and CDR2 as SQIVND (reference sequence).

This clone was counted only a few times. This chain uses TRBV7-8 with TRBJ1-2; TRBD1 matches 8 bases. J lost 4 bases, V lost 7 bases, and 14 bases had no gene match. Per the germline V gene, CDR1 is SGHVS and CDR2 is FQNEAQ. The CDR3 is 16 residues long. In nucleotides, the CDR3 is TGTGCCAGCACCCCGAACCTACAGGGGGAGAGCTATGGCTACACCTTC. It is translated as CASTPNLQGESYGYTF.

This clone was recorded a few times. The chain recombines TRBV7-3 with TRBJ1-2; 7 nucleotides line up with TRBD1. The CDR3 loop spans 13 amino acids. Germline lookup yields CDR1 SGHTA and CDR2 FQGTGA. With V trimmed by 5 bases and J by 6 bases, 6 bases remained unmatched. CDR3 sequence: CASSKEQGNGYTF. The DNA of the CDR3 is TGTGCCAGCAGCAAGGAACAGGGGAATGGCTACACCTTC.

The chain uses TRBV6-1 and TRBJ2-5; 7 nucleotides align to TRBD1. The germline V gene encodes CDR1 MNHNS and CDR2 SASEGT. With V trimmed by 5 bases and J by 1 base, 7 bases remained unmatched. This CDR3 is 15 amino acids long. CDR3 coding DNA: TGTGCCAGCAGTCTGGAAGGGACAGCCCAAGAGACCCAGTACTTC. Its translation is CASSLEGTAQETQYF.